Shown below are 2 T cell receptor beta chains from a single sample sequenced in a study of T cells expressing NK-cell markers. TCRdb re-called the 5' RACE reads; every CDR3 protein appears as one record, without DNA. Recorded for this sample: over 100,000 distinct CDR3 sequences. The material sequenced was blood T cells: a sorted CD56 or NKG2C T cell subset, CD4+ or CD8+ T cells, or bulk PBMC T cells (not recorded which). The source is a woman aged 18-70 years in good health.

The rearrangement links TRBV6-5 to TRBJ1-6; no DNA is available, so the TRBD1 call from TCRdb remains unchecked. The CDR3 extends over 16 amino acids. The germline gives CDR1 MNHEY, CDR2 SVGAGI. The CDR3 region is CASSYSTRGWNSPLHF.

The gene calls are TRBV7-2 and TRBJ2-3. This CDR3 region has 14 residues. Germline lookup yields CDR1 SGHTA and CDR2 FQGNSA. This CDR3 reads CASSFSIQPDTQYF.